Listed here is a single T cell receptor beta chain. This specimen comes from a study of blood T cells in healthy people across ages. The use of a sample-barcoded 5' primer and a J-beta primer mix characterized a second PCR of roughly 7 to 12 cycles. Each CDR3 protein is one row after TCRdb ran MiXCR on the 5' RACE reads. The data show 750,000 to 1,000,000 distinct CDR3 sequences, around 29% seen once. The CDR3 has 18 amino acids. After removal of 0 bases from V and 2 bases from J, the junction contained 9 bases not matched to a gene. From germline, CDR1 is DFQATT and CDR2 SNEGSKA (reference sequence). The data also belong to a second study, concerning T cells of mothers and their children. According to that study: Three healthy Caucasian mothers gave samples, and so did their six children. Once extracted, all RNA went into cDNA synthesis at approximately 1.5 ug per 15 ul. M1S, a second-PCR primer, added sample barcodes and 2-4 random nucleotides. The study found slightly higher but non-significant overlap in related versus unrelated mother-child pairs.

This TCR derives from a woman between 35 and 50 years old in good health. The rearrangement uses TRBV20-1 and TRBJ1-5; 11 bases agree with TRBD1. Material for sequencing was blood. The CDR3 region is CSARDSGQGDYGNQPQHF. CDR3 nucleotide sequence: TGCAGTGCTAGAGATTCGGGACAGGGGGATTATGGCAATCAGCCCCAGCATTTT.